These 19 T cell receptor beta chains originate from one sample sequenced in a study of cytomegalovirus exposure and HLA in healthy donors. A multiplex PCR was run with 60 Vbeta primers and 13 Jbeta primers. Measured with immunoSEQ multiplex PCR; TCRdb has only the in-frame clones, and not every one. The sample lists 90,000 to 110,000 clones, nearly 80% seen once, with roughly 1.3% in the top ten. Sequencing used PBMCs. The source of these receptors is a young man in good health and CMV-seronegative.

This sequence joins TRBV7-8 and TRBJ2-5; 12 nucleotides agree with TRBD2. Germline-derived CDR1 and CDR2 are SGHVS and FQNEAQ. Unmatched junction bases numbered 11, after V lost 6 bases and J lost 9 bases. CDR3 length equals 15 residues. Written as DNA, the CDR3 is TGTGCCAGCAGACCCGCAGGACTAGCGGGACGGGCCCAGTACTTC. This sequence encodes CASRPAGLAGRAQYF.

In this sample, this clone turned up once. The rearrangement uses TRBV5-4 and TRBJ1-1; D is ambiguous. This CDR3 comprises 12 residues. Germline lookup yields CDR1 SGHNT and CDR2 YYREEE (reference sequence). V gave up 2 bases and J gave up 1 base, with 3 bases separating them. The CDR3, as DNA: TGTGCCAGCAGCTTACAGAACACTGAAGCTTTCTTT. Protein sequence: CASSLQNTEAFF.

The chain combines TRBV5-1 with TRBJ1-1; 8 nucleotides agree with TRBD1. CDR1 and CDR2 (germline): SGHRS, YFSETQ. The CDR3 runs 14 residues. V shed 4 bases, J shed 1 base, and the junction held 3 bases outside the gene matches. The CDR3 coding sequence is TGCGCCAGCAGCAACGGACAGGGGAACACTGAAGCTTTCTTT. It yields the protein CASSNGQGNTEAFF.

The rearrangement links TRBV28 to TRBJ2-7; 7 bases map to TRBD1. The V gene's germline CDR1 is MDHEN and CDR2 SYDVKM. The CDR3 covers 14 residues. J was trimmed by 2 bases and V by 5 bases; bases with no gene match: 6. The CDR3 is CASSLTGRPYEQYF. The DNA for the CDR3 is TGTGCCAGCAGTCTGACAGGGAGACCCTACGAGCAGTACTTC.

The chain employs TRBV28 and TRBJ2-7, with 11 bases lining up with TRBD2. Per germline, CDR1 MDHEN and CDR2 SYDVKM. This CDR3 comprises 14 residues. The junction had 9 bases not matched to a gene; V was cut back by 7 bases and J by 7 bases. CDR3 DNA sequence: TGTGCCAGCATCGAAACTAGCGGGAGCCGAGAGCAGTACTTC. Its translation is CASIETSGSREQYF. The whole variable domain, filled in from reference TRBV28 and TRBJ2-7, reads DVKVTQSSRYLVKRTGEKVFLECVQDMDHENMFWYRQDPGLGLRLIYFSYDVKMKEKGDIPEGYSVSREKKERFSLILESASTNQTSMYLCASIETSGSREQYFGPGTRLTVT.

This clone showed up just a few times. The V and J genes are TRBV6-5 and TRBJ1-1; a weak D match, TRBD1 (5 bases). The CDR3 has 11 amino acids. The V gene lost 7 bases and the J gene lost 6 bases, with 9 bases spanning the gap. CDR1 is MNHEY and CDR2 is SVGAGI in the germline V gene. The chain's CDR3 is CASKDTAEAFF. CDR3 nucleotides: TGTGCCAGCAAGGACACGGCTGAAGCTTTCTTT.

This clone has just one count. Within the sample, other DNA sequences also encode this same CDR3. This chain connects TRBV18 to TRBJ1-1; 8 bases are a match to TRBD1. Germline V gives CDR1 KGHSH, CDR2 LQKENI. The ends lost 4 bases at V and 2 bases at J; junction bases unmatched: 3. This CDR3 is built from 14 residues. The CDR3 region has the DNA TGTGCCAGCTCACTTGGACAGGGAAACACTGAAGCTTTCTTT. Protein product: CASSLGQGNTEAFF.

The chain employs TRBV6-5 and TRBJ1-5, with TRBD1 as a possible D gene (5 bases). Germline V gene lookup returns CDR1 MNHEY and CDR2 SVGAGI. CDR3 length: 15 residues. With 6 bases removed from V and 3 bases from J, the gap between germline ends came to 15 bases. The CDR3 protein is CASSLGRAHNQPQHF. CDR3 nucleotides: TGTGCCAGCAGCTTAGGCAGGGCTCACAATCAGCCCCAGCATTTT.

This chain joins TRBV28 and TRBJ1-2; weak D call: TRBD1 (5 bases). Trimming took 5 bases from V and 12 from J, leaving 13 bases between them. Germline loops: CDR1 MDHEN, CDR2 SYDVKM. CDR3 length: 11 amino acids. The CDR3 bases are TGTGCCAGCAGTGGCGGGACTCACGACACCTTC. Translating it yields CASSGGTHDTF.

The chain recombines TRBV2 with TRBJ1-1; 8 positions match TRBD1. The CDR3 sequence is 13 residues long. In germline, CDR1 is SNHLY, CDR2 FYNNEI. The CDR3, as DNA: TGTGTGAGGCTCACGGACAGGGATTTAGGAGCTTTCTTT. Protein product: CVRLTDRDLGAFF.

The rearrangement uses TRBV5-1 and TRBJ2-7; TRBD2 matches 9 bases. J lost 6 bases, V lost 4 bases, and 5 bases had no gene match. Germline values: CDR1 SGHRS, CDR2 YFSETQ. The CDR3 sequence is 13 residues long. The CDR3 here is CASSPGGGAEQYF. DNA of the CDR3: TGCGCCAGCAGCCCTGGCGGGGGGGCCGAGCAGTACTTC.

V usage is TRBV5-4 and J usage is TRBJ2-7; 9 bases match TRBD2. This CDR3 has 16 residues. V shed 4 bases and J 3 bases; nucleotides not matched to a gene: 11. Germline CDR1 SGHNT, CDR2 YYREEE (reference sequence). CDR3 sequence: CASSQDGLAGYYEQYF. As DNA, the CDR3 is TGTGCCAGCAGCCAAGATGGGCTAGCGGGATACTACGAGCAGTACTTC.

The CDR3 sequence: CASSSRAEENTEAFF. CDR3 sequence (DNA): TGCGCCAGCAGTTCAAGGGCGGAGGAGAACACTGAAGCTTTCTTT. V gene TRBV10-1 combines with J gene TRBJ1-1; the D is unclear. The CDR3 contains 15 residues. The ends were cut back, 5 bases at V and 1 base at J, with 14 bases in the middle. Germline V gene lookup returns CDR1 WNHNN and CDR2 SYGVQD (reference sequence).

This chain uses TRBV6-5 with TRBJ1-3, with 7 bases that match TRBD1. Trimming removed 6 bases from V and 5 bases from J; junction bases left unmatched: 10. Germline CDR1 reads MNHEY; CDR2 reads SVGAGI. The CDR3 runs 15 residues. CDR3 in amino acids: CASSRGLQGRNTIYF. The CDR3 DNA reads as TGTGCCAGCAGCAGGGGGTTACAAGGGCGAAACACCATATATTTT.

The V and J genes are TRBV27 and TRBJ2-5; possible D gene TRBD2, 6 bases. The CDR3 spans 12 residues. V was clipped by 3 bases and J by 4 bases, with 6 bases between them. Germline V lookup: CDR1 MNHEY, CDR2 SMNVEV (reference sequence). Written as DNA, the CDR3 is TGTGCCAGCAGTTTCGGGGGAGAGACCCAGTACTTC. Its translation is CASSFGGETQYF.

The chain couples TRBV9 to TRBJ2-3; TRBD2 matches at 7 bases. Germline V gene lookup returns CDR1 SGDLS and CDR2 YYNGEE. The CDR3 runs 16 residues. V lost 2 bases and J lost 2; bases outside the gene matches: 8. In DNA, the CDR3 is TGTGCCAGCAGCGTTGGGACTACGCAATACACAGATACGCAGTATTTT. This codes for CASSVGTTQYTDTQYF. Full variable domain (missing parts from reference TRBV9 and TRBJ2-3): DSGVTQTPKHLITATGQRVTLRCSPRSGDLSVYWYQQSLDQGLQFLIQYYNGEERAKGNILERFSAQQFPDLHSELNLSSLELGDSALYFCASSVGTTQYTDTQYFGPGTRLTVL.

CDR3 in amino acids: CASSPAGRTGIYGYTF. CDR3 DNA sequence: TGCGCCAGCAGCCCGGCCGGTCGGACAGGGATCTATGGCTACACCTTC. The rearrangement links TRBV4-3 to TRBJ1-2, with 8 nucleotides matching TRBD1. CDR3 length: 16 amino acids. CDR1 LGHNA and CDR2 YSLEER come from the germline V gene. V was pared by 4 bases and J by 4 bases, with 11 bases of the junction left unmatched.

CDR3 in DNA: TGTGCCCCGTCTAAGCGGGGAGCAGATACGCAGTATTTT. Residues: CAPSKRGADTQYF. The chain recombines TRBV2 with TRBJ2-3, with TRBD2 matching 7 bases. V shed 11 bases and J 4 bases; nucleotides not matched to a gene: 9. Germline loops: CDR1 SNHLY, CDR2 FYNNEI. The CDR3 runs 13 residues.

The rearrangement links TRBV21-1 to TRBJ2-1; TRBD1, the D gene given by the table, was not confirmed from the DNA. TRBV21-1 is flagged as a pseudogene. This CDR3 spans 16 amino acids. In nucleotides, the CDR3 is TGTGCCAGCAGCAAACTCGGGACAGGGGAGGGCAATGAGCAGTTCTTC. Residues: CASSKLGTGEGNEQFF.